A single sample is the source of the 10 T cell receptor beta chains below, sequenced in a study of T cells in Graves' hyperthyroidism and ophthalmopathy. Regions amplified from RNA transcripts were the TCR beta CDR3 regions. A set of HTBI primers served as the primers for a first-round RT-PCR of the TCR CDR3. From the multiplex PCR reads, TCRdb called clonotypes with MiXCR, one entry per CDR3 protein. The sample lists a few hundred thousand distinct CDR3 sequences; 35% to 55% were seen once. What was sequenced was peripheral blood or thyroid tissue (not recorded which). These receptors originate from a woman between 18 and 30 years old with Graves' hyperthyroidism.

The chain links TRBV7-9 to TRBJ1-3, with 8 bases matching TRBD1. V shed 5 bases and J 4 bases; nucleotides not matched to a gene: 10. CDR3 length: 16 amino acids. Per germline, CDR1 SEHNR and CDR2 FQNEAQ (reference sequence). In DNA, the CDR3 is TGTGCCAGCAGCCAAAACAGGGGGATGATAGGAAACACCATATATTTT. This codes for CASSQNRGMIGNTIYF.

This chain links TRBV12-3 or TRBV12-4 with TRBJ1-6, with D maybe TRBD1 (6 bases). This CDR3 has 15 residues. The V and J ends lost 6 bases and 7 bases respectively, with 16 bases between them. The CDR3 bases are TGTGCCAGCAGCCCGGGCAGGGGCGGGAATTCACCCCTCCACTTT. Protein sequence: CASSPGRGGNSPLHF.

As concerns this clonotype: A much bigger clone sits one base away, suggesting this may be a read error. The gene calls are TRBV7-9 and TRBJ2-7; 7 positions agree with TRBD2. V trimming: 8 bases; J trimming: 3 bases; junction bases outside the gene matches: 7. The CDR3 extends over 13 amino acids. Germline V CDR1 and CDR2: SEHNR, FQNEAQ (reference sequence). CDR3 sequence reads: CASGRWGGYEQYF. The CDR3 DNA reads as TGTGCCAGCGGCCGCTGGGGGGGCTACGAGCAGTACTTC. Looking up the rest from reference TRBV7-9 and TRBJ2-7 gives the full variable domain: DTGVSQNPRHKITKRGQNVTFRCDPISEHNRLYWYRQTLGQGPEFLTYFQNEAQLEKSRLLSDRFSAERPKGSFSTLEIQRTEQGDSAMYLCASGRWGGYEQYFGPGTRLTVT.

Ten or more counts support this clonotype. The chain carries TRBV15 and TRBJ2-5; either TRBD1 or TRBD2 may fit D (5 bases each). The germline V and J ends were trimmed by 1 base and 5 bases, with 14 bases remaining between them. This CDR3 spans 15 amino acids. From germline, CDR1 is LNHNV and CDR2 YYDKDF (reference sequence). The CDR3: CATSRVLGVRETQYF. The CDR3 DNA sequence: TGTGCCACCAGCAGAGTTTTGGGGGTCAGGGAGACCCAGTACTTC.

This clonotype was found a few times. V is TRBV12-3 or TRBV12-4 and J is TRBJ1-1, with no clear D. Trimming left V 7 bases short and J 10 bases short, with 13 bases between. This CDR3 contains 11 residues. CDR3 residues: CASMKVLRAFF. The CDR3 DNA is TGTGCCAGCATGAAAGTTCTGAGAGCTTTCTTT.

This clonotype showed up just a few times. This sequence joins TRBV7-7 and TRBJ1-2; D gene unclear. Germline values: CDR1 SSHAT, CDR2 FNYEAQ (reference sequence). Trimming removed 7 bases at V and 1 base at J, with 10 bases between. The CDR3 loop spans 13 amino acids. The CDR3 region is CASTLGYNYGYTF. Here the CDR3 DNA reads TGTGCCAGCACCCTGGGGTATAACTATGGCTACACCTTC.

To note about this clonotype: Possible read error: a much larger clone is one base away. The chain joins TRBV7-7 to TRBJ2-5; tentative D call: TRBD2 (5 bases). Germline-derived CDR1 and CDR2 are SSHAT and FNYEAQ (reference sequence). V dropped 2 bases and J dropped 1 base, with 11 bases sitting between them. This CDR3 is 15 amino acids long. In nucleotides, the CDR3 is TGTGCCAGCAGCTTACTGGCTAGCTCCCAAGAGACCCAGTACTTC. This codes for CASSLLASSQETQYF.

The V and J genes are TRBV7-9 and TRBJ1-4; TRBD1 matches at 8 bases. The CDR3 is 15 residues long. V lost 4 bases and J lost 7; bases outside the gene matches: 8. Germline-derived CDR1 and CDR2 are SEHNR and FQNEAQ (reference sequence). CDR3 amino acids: CASSSQGQGIEKLFF. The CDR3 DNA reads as TGTGCCAGCAGCTCCCAAGGACAGGGTATTGAAAAACTGTTTTTT.

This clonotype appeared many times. CDR3 amino acids: CASSAYVGRNTEAFF. The CDR3 DNA reads TGTGCCAGCAGTGCTTATGTGGGCAGAAACACTGAAGCTTTCTTT. The gene calls are TRBV2 and TRBJ1-1; D remains ambiguous. CDR1 is SNHLY, CDR2 FYNNEI, per germline. Trimming cost V 4 bases and J 2 bases, with 14 bases left between them. CDR3 length: 15 amino acids. Together with reference TRBV2 and TRBJ1-1, the CDR3 gives the full variable domain: EPEVTQTPSHQVTQMGQEVILRCVPISNHLYFYWYRQILGQKVEFLVSFYNNEISEKSEIFDDQFSVERPDGSNFTLKIRSTKLEDSAMYFCASSAYVGRNTEAFFGQGTRLTVV.

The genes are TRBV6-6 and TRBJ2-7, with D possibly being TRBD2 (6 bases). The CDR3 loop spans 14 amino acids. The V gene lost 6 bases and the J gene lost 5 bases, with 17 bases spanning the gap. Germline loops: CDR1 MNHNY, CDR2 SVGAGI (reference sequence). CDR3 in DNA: TGTGCCAGCAGGGGACTCTTGGAGGTGGACGAGCAGTACTTC. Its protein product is CASRGLLEVDEQYF.